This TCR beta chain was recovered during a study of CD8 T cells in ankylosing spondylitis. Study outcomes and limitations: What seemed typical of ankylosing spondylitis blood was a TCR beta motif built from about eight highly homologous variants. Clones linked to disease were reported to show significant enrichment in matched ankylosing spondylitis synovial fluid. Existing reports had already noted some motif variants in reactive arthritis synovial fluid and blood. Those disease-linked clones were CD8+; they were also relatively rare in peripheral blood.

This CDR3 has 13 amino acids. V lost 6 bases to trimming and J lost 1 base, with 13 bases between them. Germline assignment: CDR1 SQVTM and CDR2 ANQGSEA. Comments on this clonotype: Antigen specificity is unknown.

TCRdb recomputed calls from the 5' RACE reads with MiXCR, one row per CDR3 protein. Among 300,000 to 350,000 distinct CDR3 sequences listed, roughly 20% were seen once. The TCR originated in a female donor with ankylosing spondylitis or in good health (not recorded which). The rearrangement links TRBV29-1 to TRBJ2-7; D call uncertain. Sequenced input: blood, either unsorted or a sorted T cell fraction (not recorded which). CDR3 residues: CSVRSGPSYEQYF. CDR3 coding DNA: TGCAGCGTCCGATCCGGGCCTTCCTACGAGCAGTACTTC.